The 6 T cell receptor beta chains given below trace back to one sample, sequenced in a study of T cells of healthy individuals listed by TCRdb under 2018. The receptor library was made with 5' RACE. The sequencer was an Illumina MiSeq. Using fastp at Q25 and MiXCR, TCRdb reprocessed the public reads and kept productive beta chains. Each entry is one CDR3 protein sequence, shown with its most common DNA and genes. In all, the sample holds about 53,000 distinct CDR3 sequences, and 14% to 15% of those were seen once. Together, the top ten hold roughly 15% of the sample. The source is a human donor in good health.

This clonotype was observed many times. This chain links TRBV11-2 with TRBJ2-1; D possibly corresponds to TRBD1 (6 bases). Between the trimmed V and J ends, which lost 1 base and 2 bases, there was a span of 15 bases. CDR3 length equals 17 residues. From germline, CDR1 is SGHAT and CDR2 FQNNGV. The CDR3 DNA follows: TGTGCCAGCAGCTTAGTTGGGGGCCGCCATACCTACAATGAGCAGTTCTTC. Encoded protein: CASSLVGGRHTYNEQFF.

This clonotype was picked up many times. This chain connects TRBV4-1 to TRBJ2-3, with a possible D match to TRBD2 (5 bases). Trimming removed 4 bases at V and 6 bases at J, with 5 bases between. This CDR3 is 11 amino acids long. Per the germline V gene, CDR1 is MGHRA and CDR2 is YSYEKL. DNA of the CDR3: TGCGCCAGCAGCCCGGGGGATACGCAGTATTTT. Residues: CASSPGDTQYF.

This clonotype was seen repeatedly, ten times or more. This chain links TRBV7-2 with TRBJ2-7; D call uncertain. The V gene's germline CDR1 is SGHTA and CDR2 FQGNSA. Deletions cut 1 base from V and 3 bases from J, with 13 bases between. The length of the CDR3 is 15 residues. CDR3 sequence reads: CASSLEVVLGYEQYF. For the CDR3, the DNA is TGTGCCAGCAGCTTAGAAGTGGTATTGGGCTACGAGCAGTACTTC.

The V gene is TRBV5-1, the J gene TRBJ1-4; D not resolved. The V end was cut by 0 bases, the J end by 5 bases, with 8 bases between. The length of the CDR3 is 14 residues. Germline lookup yields CDR1 SGHRS and CDR2 YFSETQ. The CDR3 DNA follows: TGCGCCAGCAGCTTGGAAGGGAGGAATGAAAAACTGTTTTTT. It specifies CASSLEGRNEKLFF. Complete variable domain (other parts from reference TRBV5-1 and TRBJ1-4): KAGVTQTPRYLIKTRGQQVTLSCSPISGHRSVSWYQQTPGQGLQFLFEYFSETQRNKGNFPGRFSGRQFSNSRSEMNVSTLELGDSALYLCASSLEGRNEKLFFGSGTQLSVL.

This clonotype was found a few times. The V gene is TRBV20-1, the J gene TRBJ2-1; D remains ambiguous. The V end was cut by 2 bases, the J end by 3 bases, with 11 bases between. The CDR3 totals 14 residues. Germline V lookup: CDR1 DFQATT, CDR2 SNEGSKA (reference sequence). The CDR3 DNA is TGCAGTGCTAGATGGCTGACCTACTACAATGAGCAGTTCTTC. The encoded protein is CSARWLTYYNEQFF.

Ten or more counts support this clonotype. This CDR3 is CASSLAQGETEAFF. CDR3 bases: TGCGCCAGCAGCTTGGCCCAGGGGGAGACTGAAGCTTTCTTT. The chain has TRBV5-1 and TRBJ1-1; 7 bases line up with TRBD1. J lost 5 bases, V lost 0 bases, and 4 bases had no gene match. The CDR3 has 14 amino acids. Looked up from germline, CDR1 is SGHRS and CDR2 is YFSETQ.